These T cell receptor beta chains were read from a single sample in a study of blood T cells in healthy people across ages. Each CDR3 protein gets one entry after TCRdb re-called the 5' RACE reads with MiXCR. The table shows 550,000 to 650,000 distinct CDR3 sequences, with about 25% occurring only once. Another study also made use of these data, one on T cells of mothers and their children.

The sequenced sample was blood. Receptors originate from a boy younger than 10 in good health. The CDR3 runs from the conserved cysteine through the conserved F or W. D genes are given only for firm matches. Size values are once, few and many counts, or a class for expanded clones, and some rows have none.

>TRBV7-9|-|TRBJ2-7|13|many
CASSPPTGFEQYF
TGTGCCAGCAGCCCACCAACAGGGTTCGAGCAGTACTTC
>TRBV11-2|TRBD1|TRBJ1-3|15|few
CASSPRTGLIYTIYF
TGTGCCAGCAGCCCGCGGACAGGCTTAATATACACCATATATTTT
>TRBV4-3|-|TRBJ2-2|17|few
CASSHSFGRGNTGELFF
TGCGCCAGCAGCCATTCCTTTGGACGCGGAAACACCGGGGAGCTGTTTTTT
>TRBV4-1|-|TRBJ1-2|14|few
CASSQDGRGYGYTF
TGCGCCAGCAGCCAAGATGGCAGGGGCTATGGCTACACCTTC
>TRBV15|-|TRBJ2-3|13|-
CATSSSIADTQYF
TGTGCCACCAGCAGTTCCATAGCGGATACGCAGTATTTT
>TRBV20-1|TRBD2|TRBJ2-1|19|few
CSARDQGSAKGLAYNEQFF
TGCAGTGCTAGAGATCAGGGGTCAGCGAAGGGACTAGCGTACAATGAGCAGTTCTTC
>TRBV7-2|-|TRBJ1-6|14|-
CASSRIVGDSPLHF
TGTGCCAGCAGTCGAATCGTAGGTGATTCACCCCTCCACTTT
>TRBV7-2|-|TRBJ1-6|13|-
CASRAVVGSPLHF
TGTGCCAGCAGAGCCGTCGTGGGTTCACCCCTCCACTTT
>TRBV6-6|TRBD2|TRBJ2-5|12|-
CASEGRAETQYF
TGTGCCAGCGAGGGGAGGGCAGAGACCCAGTACTTC
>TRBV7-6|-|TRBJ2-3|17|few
CASSLVIGISRTDTQYF
TGTGCCAGCAGCTTAGTGATAGGAATCTCTCGCACAGATACGCAGTATTTT
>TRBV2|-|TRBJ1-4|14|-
CASRRGGGAEKLFF
TGTGCCAGCAGGAGGGGTGGGGGAGCAGAAAAACTGTTTTTT
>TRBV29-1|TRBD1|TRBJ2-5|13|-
CSVIGQGGETQYF
TGCAGCGTTATAGGACAGGGGGGAGAGACCCAGTACTTC
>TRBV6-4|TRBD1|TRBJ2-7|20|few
CASSEKRETGDSHPTYEQYF
TGTGCCAGCAGTGAAAAGAGGGAGACAGGGGATTCCCACCCTACATACGAGCAGTACTTC
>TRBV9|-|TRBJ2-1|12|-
CASSGNNNEQFF
TGTGCCAGCAGCGGCAACAACAATGAGCAGTTCTTC
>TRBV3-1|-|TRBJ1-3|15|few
CASSQGTSSGNTIYF
TGTGCCAGCAGCCAAGGGACCTCGTCTGGAAACACCATATATTTT
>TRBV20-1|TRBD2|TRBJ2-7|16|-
CSASGLAGATVYVQYF
TGCAGTGCTAGTGGACTAGCGGGAGCCACGGTCTACGTGCAGTACTTC
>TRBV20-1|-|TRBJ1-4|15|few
CSARDPGTGSEKLFF
TGCAGTGCTAGAGATCCCGGTACCGGGAGTGAAAAACTGTTTTTT
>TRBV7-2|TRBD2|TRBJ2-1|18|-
CASSFRTKTSGSWLEQFF
TGTGCCAGCAGCTTCCGCACTAAGACTAGCGGGAGTTGGCTTGAGCAGTTCTTC
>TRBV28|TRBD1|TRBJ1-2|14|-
CASSFSGTGDGYTF
TGTGCCAGCAGTTTCTCTGGGACAGGGGATGGCTACACCTTC
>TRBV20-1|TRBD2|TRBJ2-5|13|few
CSANQRGQETQYF
TGCAGTGCTAACCAGCGGGGCCAAGAGACCCAGTACTTC
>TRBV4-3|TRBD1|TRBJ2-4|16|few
CASSQGLGDSQNIQYF
TGCGCCAGCAGCCAAGGTCTAGGGGACAGCCAAAACATTCAGTACTTC
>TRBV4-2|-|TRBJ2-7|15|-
CASSVSTARTYEQYF
TGTGCCAGCAGCGTGTCTACGGCGCGGACCTACGAGCAGTACTTC
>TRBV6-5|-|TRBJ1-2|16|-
CASSYLRGDMVYGYTF
TGTGCCAGCAGTTACTTACGGGGGGACATGGTCTATGGCTACACCTTC
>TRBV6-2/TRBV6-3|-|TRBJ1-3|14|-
CASSRRDIGNTIYF
TGTGCCAGCAGTCGCCGGGACATAGGAAACACCATATATTTT
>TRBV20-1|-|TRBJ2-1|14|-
CSASGPRRFDEQFF
TGCAGTGCTTCGGGACCACGGCGTTTCGATGAGCAGTTCTTC
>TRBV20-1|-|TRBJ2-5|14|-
CSARDLTTEETQYF
TGCAGTGCTAGAGATCTAACAACAGAAGAGACCCAGTACTTC
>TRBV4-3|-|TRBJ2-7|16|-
CASSQDFGGSFDEQYF
TGCGCCAGCAGCCAAGATTTTGGGGGCTCGTTTGACGAGCAGTACTTC
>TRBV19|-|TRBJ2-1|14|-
CASSPGTKNNEQFF
TGTGCCAGTAGTCCTGGGACAAAGAACAATGAGCAGTTCTTC
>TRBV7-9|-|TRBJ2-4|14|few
CASSLDKAKNIQYF
TGTGCCAGCAGCTTAGACAAAGCCAAAAACATTCAGTACTTC
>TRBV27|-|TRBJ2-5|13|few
CASGRSGQETQYF
TGTGCCAGCGGCCGCTCAGGGCAAGAGACCCAGTACTTC
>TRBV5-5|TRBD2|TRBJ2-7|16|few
CASTPSPTSGPYEQYF
TGTGCCAGCACCCCCAGCCCGACTAGCGGCCCCTACGAGCAGTACTTC
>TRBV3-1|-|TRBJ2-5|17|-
CASSQDRILGQAETQYF
TGTGCCAGCAGCCAGGATCGCATCCTAGGACAAGCAGAGACCCAGTACTTC
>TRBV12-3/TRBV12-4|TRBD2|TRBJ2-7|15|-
CASSSRTRESYEQYF
TGTGCCAGCAGTTCTAGGACTAGGGAGTCCTACGAGCAGTACTTC
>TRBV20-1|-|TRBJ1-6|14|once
CSAASISGDSPLHF
TGCAGTGCTGCCTCCATCTCAGGGGATTCACCCCTCCACTTT
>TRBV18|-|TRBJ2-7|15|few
CASSPPGTSSYEQYF
TGTGCCAGCTCCCCGCCCGGGACATCATCCTACGAGCAGTACTTC
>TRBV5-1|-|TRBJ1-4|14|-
CASILGHQDEKLFF
TGCGCCAGCATCCTCGGTCACCAGGATGAAAAACTGTTTTTT
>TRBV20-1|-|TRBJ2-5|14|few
CSAARGEGQETQYF
TGCAGTGCTGCCCGCGGCGAGGGCCAAGAGACCCAGTACTTC
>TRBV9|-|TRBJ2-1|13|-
CASSVATGNEQFF
TGTGCCAGCAGCGTAGCTACCGGCAATGAGCAGTTCTTC
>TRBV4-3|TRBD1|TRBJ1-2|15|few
CASSEDRGRGYGYTF
TGCGCCAGCAGCGAGGACAGGGGGCGCGGCTATGGCTACACCTTC
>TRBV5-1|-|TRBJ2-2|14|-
CASSLDRDTGELFF
TGCGCCAGCAGCTTGGACAGGGACACCGGGGAGCTGTTTTTT
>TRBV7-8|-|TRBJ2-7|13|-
CASSLGRVTEQYF
TGTGCCAGCAGCTTAGGTCGAGTCACCGAGCAGTACTTC
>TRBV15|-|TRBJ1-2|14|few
CATSREQIDYGYTF
TGTGCCACCAGCAGGGAACAGATCGACTATGGCTACACCTTC
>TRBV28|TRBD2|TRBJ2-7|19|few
CASSFSTSSGRAPSYEQYF
TGTGCCAGCAGTTTCTCCACGAGTAGCGGGAGGGCCCCCTCCTACGAGCAGTACTTC